This T cell receptor (beta chain) came from a study of shared clonotypes between healthy human individuals. Study-level background: Researchers assigned three CD4 naive, three CD4 memory, two CD8 naive and one CD8 memory plate to each donor. Regarding the study as a whole: Non-shared clonotypes displayed generation probabilities falling below those of clonotypes present in all four donors.

CDR1 and CDR2 from the germline V gene are LNHDA and SQIVND (reference sequence). V lost 11 bases, J lost 2 bases, and 11 bases stayed unmatched. This CDR3 is 15 amino acids long. Sequencing used immunoSEQ multiplex PCR; TCRdb keeps in-frame clones, though not all of them. The sample has 2 million to 2.5 million clones, about nine tenths seen once. Comment on this clone: Antigen unknown.

The sequenced material came from naive CD4+ T cells from PBMCs. As for subset: CD45RA+ positively selected. The chain employs TRBV19 and TRBJ1-5, with 8 bases aligning to TRBD1. This receptor was taken from a man aged 18-30 years in good health. Some clones in this sample may be carry-over from other donors' samples. The CDR3 bases are TGTGCCTCTATTGACAGGGGCTTAGGCAATCAGCCCCAGCATTTT. Protein: CASIDRGLGNQPQHF.